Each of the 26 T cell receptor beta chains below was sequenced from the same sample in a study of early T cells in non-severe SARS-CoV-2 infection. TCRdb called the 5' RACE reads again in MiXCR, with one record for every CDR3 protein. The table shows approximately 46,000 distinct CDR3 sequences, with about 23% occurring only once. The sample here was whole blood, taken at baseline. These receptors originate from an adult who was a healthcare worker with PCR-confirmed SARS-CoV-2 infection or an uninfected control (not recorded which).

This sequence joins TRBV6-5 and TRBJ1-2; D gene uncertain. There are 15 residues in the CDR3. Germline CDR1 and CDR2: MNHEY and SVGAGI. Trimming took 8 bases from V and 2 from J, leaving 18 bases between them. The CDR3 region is CASSPAGRRNYGYTF. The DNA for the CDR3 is TGTGCCAGCTCCCCGGCCGGGCGCCGGAACTATGGCTACACCTTC.

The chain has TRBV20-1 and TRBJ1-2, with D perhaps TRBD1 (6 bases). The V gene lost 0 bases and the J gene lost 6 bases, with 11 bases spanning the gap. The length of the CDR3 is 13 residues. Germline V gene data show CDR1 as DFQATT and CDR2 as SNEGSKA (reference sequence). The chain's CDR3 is CSARDRRGNGYTF. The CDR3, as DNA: TGCAGTGCTAGAGATCGCAGGGGAAATGGCTACACCTTC.

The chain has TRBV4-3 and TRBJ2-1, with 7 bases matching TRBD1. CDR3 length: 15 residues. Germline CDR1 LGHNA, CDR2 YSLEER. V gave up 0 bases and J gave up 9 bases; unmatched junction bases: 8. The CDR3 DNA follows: TGCGCCAGCAGCCAAGATCGTCAGGGGGATGGTGAGCAGTTCTTC. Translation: CASSQDRQGDGEQFF.

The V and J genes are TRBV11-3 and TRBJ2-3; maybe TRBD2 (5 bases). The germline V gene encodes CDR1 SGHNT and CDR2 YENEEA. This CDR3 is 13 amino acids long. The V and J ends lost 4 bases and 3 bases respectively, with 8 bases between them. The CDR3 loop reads CASSSGWTDTQYF. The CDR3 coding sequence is TGTGCCAGCAGCTCGGGGTGGACAGATACGCAGTATTTT.

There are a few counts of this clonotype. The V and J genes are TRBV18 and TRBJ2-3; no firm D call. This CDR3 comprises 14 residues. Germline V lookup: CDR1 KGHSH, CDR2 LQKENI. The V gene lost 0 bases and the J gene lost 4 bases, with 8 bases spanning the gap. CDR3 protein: CASSPPSRPDTQYF. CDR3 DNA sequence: TGTGCCAGCTCACCACCGTCTCGCCCAGATACGCAGTATTTT.

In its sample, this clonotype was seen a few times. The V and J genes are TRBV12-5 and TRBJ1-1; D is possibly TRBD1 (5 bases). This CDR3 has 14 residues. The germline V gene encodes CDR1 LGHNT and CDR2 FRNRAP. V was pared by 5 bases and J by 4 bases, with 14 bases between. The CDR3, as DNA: TGTGCTAGTGGTCCCGAAACTAGGGGCACTGAAGCTTTCTTT. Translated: CASGPETRGTEAFF.

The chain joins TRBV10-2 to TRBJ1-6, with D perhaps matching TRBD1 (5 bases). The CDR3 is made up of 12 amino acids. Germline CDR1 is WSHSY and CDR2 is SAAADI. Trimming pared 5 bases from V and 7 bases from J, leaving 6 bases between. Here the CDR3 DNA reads TGCGCCAGCAGTCAGGGAAATTCACCCCTCCACTTT. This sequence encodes CASSQGNSPLHF.

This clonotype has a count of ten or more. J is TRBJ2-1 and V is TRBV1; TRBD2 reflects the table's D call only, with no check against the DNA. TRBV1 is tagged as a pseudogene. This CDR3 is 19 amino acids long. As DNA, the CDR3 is TGCACCAGCAGCCAAGATCAGGGGCTAGCTTCCCTTATAGGAGATGAGCAGTTCTTC. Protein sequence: CTSSQDQGLASLIGDEQFF.

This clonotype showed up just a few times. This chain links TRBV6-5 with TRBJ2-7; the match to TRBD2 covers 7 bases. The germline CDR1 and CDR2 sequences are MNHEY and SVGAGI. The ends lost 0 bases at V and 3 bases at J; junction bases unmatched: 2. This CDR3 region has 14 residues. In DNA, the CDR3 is TGTGCCAGCAGTTACTCGCGGGGGTACTACGAGCAGTACTTC. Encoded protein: CASSYSRGYYEQYF.

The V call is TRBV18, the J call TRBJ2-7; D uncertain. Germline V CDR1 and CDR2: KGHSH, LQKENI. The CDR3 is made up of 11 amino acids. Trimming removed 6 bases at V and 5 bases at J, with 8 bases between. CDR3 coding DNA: TGTGCCAGCTCCTCAGCCGACGAGCAGTACTTC. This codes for CASSSADEQYF. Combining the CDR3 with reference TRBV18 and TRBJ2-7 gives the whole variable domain NAGVMQNPRHLVRRRGQEARLRCSPMKGHSHVYWYRQLPEEGLKFMVYLQKENIIDESGMPKERFSAEFPKEGPSILRIQQVVRGDSAAYFCASSSADEQYFGPGTRLTVT.

The CDR3: CASSRGQSYGYTF. The CDR3 DNA reads TGTGCCAGCAGCCGCGGACAGTCCTATGGCTACACCTTC. The V gene is TRBV7-9, the J gene TRBJ1-2; D might be TRBD1 (6 bases). Trimming cost V 5 bases and J 4 bases, with 11 bases left between them. CDR1 is SEHNR, CDR2 FQNEAQ, per germline (reference sequence). The CDR3 has 13 amino acids.

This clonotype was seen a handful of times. In DNA, the CDR3 is TGTGCCAGCTCACCAGGGGGCGCGGGTGAAGCTTTCTTT. As protein: CASSPGGAGEAFF. This chain uses TRBV18 with TRBJ1-1; D possibly corresponds to TRBD1 (6 bases). Germline V lookup: CDR1 KGHSH, CDR2 LQKENI. The CDR3 is 13 residues long. V was shortened by 2 bases and J by 7 bases, with 11 bases between the two germline ends.

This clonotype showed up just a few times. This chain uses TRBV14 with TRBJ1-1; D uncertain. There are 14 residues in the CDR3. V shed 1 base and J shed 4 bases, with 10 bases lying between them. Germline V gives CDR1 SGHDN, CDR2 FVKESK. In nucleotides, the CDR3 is TGTGCCAGCAGCCAAGTTAGGGCGGCCACTGAAGCTTTCTTT. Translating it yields CASSQVRAATEAFF.

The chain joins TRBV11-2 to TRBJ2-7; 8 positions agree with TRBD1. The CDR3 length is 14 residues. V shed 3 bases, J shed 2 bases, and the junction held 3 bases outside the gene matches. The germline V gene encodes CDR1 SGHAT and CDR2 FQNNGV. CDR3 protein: CASSLTGEAYEQYF. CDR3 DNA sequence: TGTGCCAGCAGCTTGACAGGGGAGGCCTACGAGCAGTACTTC.

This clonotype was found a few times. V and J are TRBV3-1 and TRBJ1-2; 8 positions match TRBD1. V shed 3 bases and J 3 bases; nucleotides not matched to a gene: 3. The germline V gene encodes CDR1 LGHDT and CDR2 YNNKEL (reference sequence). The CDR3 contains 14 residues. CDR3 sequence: CASSQGTGHYGYTF. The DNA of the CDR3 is TGTGCCAGCAGCCAGGGGACAGGTCACTATGGCTACACCTTC.

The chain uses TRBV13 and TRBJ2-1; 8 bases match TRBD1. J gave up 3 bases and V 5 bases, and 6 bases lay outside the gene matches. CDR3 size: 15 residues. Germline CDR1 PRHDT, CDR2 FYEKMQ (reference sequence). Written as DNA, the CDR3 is TGTGCCAGCAGCCGCGACAGGGGAGGCTACAATGAGCAGTTCTTC. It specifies CASSRDRGGYNEQFF. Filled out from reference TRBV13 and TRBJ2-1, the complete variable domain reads AAGVIQSPRHLIKEKRETATLKCYPIPRHDTVYWYQQGPGQDPQFLISFYEKMQSDKGSIPDRFSAQQFSDYHSELNMSSLELGDSALYFCASSRDRGGYNEQFFGPGTRLTVL.

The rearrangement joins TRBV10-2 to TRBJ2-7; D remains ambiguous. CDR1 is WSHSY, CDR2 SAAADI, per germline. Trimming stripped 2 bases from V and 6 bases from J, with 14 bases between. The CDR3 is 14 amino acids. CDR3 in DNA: TGCGCCAGCAGTGAGCCTGGACCTGGAGTCGAGCAGTACTTC. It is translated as CASSEPGPGVEQYF.

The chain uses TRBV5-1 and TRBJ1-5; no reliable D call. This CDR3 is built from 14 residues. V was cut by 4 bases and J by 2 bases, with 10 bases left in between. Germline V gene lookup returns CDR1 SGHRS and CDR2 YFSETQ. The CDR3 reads CASSEDGRNQPQHF. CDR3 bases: TGCGCCAGCAGCGAGGACGGTCGCAATCAGCCCCAGCATTTT.

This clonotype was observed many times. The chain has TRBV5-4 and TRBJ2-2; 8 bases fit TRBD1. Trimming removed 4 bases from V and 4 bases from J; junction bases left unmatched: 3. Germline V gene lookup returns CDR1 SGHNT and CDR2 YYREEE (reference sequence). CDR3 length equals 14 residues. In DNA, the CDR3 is TGTGCCAGCAGCCTGACAGGGGCCACCGGGGAGCTGTTTTTT. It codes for CASSLTGATGELFF.

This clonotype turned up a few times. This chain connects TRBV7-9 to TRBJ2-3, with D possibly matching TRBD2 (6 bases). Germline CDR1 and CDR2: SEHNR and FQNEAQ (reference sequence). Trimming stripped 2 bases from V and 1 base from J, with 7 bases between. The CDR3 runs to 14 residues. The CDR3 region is CASSLTGGTDTQYF. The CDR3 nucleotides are TGTGCCAGCAGCTTAACGGGGGGCACAGATACGCAGTATTTT.

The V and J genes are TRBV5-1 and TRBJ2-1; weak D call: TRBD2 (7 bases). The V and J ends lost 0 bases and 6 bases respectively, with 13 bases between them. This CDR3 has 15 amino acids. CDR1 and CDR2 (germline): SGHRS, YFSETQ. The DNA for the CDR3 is TGCGCCAGCAGCTTGGAGGGGGGGCTCCCCAATGAGCAGTTCTTC. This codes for CASSLEGGLPNEQFF.

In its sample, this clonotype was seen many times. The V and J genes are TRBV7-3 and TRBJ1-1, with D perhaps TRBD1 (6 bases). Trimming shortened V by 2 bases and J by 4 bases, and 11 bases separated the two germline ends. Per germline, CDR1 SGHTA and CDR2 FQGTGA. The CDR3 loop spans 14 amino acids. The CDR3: CASSLGGGPTEAFF. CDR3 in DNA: TGTGCCAGCAGCTTAGGTGGGGGCCCCACTGAAGCTTTCTTT.

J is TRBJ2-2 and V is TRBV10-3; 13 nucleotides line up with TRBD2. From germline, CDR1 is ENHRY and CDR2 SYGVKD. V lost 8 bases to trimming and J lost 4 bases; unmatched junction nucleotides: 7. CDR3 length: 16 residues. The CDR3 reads CAIGTRLAGGTGELFF. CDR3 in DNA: TGTGCCATCGGGACCCGACTAGCGGGGGGCACCGGGGAGCTGTTTTTT.

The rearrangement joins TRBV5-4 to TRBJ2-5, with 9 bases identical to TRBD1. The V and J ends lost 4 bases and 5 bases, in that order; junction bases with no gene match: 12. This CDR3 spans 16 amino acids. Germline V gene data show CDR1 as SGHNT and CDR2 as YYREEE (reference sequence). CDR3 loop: CASSQDRGGRSETQYF. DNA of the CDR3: TGTGCCAGCAGCCAGGACAGGGGAGGTAGGAGCGAGACCCAGTACTTC.

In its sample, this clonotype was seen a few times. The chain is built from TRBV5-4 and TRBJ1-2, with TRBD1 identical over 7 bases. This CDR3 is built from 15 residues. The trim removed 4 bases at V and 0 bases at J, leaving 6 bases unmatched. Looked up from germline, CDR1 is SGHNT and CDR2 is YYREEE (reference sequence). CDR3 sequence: CASSPGDSTNYGYTF. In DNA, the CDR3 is TGTGCCAGCAGCCCCGGGGACAGCACTAACTATGGCTACACCTTC.

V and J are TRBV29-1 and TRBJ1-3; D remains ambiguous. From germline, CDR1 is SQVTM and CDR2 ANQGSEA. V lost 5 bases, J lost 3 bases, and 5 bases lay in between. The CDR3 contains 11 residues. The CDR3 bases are TGCAGCGTTCGGGGTGGAAACACCATATATTTT. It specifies CSVRGGNTIYF.